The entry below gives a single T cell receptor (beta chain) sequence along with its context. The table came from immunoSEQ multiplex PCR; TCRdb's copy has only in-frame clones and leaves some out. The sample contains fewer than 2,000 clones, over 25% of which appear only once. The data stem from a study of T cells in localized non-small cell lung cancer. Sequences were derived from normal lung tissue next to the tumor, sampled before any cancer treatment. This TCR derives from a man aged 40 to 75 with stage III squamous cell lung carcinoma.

This chain's CDR3 is CASSQANEKLFF. The CDR3 DNA is TGTGCCAGCAGCCAAGCAAATGAAAAACTGTTTTTT. V is TRBV14 and J is TRBJ1-4; no reliable D call. Trimming pared 1 base from V and 5 bases from J, leaving 2 bases between. Germline V CDR1 and CDR2: SGHDN, FVKESK. There are 12 residues in the CDR3.